This is a list of T cell receptor beta chains from one sample in a study of cytomegalovirus exposure and HLA in healthy donors. TCRdb's table, derived via immunoSEQ multiplex PCR, lists solely in-frame clones and lacks some. The table records 69,000 or so clones, more than 75% of them present only once. Sequenced sample: PBMCs. The receptors shown here come from a man aged 18-30 years in good health and CMV-seronegative. Both conserved end residues are part of each CDR3. Each record gives: J gene, clone size, D gene, V gene, CDR3 DNA, CDR3 protein. The D gene is left open where the match is weak. Only part of the rows carry a size: once, few, many, or a class if the clone is expanded.

J: TRBJ2-7; size: NA; D: NA; V: TRBV5-4; DNA: TGTGCCAGCAGTTCCACAGGATACGAGCAGTACTTC; CDR3: CASSSTGYEQYF
J: TRBJ2-5; size: NA; D: TRBD2; V: TRBV27; DNA: TGTGCCAGCAGCCCCCTAGCGGGGGTTGAGACCCAGTACTTC; CDR3: CASSPLAGVETQYF
J: TRBJ2-6; size: NA; D: TRBD2; V: TRBV19; DNA: TGTGCCAGTAGTCGGGCGGGGGGCTCTGGGGCCAACGTCCTGACTTTC; CDR3: CASSRAGGSGANVLTF
J: TRBJ1-6; size: few; D: NA; V: TRBV7-2; DNA: TGTGCCAGCAGCTTATCCCCAGGGTATAATTCACCCCTCCACTTT; CDR3: CASSLSPGYNSPLHF
J: TRBJ2-1; size: NA; D: NA; V: TRBV7-2; DNA: TGTGCCAGCAGCGTCGAGGGTACCCAGTCCTACAATGAGCAGTTCTTC; CDR3: CASSVEGTQSYNEQFF
J: TRBJ1-2; size: NA; D: NA; V: TRBV6-4; DNA: TGTGCCAGCAGTGACTCTCAGGGGAACTATGGCTACACCTTC; CDR3: CASSDSQGNYGYTF
J: TRBJ2-3; size: once; D: TRBD1; V: TRBV6-4; DNA: TGTGCCAGCAGTGACTCGCCCGGACAGGGAGCAGATACGCAGTATTTT; CDR3: CASSDSPGQGADTQYF
J: TRBJ1-3; size: NA; D: TRBD1; V: TRBV5-1; DNA: TGCGCCAGCACTACAGGGGCCAGCTCTGGAAACACCATATATTTT; CDR3: CASTTGASSGNTIYF
J: TRBJ1-2; size: few; D: NA; V: TRBV29-1; DNA: TGCAGCGTCCTCCCCGGACAGAGCGGTGGCTACACCTTC; CDR3: CSVLPGQSGGYTF
J: TRBJ2-2; size: few; D: NA; V: TRBV7-9; DNA: TGTGCCAGCAGCTTAGCGGAGGCGAACACCGGGGAGCTGTTTTTT; CDR3: CASSLAEANTGELFF
J: TRBJ1-2; size: once; D: TRBD1; V: TRBV30; DNA: TGTGCCTGGAGTATAGGGACAGGGGGCTTCGGACAGGCGGCTGGCTACACCTTC; CDR3: CAWSIGTGGFGQAAGYTF
J: TRBJ1-1; size: NA; D: TRBD1; V: TRBV2; DNA: TGTGCCAGCAGTGTGGACAGGGGGAACACTGAAGCTTTCTTT; CDR3: CASSVDRGNTEAFF
J: TRBJ1-3; size: NA; D: TRBD1; V: TRBV28; DNA: TGTGCCAGCAGAGATGGACAGGGTTCCTTCTCTGGAAACACCATATATTTT; CDR3: CASRDGQGSFSGNTIYF
J: TRBJ1-6; size: medium-sized; D: NA; V: TRBV6-1; DNA: TGTGCCAGCAGTGAAAGTACAGAAGGATTGGTCCTCCACTTT; CDR3: CASSESTEGLVLHF
J: TRBJ2-2; size: NA; D: NA; V: TRBV7-3; DNA: TGTGCCAGCAGCTCCGGGGGATCCGGGGAGCTGTTTTTT; CDR3: CASSSGGSGELFF
J: TRBJ2-3; size: NA; D: NA; V: TRBV6-1; DNA: TGTGCCAGCAGTGAAGCGGCGGGGTCCCGCACAGATACGCAGTATTTT; CDR3: CASSEAAGSRTDTQYF
J: TRBJ2-2; size: NA; D: TRBD2; V: TRBV5-4; DNA: TGTGCCAGCAGCCCGGGCGGGGGGCGAAGCACCGGGGAGCTGTTTTTT; CDR3: CASSPGGGRSTGELFF
J: TRBJ1-3; size: NA; D: NA; V: TRBV6-5; DNA: TGTGCCCAGACCCAGGTAAGCACCATATATTTT; CDR3: CAQTQVSTIYF
J: TRBJ2-7; size: NA; D: NA; V: TRBV20-1; DNA: TGCAGTGCTCCACAGGGAGTCGAGCAGTACTTC; CDR3: CSAPQGVEQYF
J: TRBJ2-7; size: NA; D: NA; V: TRBV29-1; DNA: TGCAGCGTGTGGCAGGGAGGCTCCTACGAGCAGTACTTC; CDR3: CSVWQGGSYEQYF
J: TRBJ2-2; size: NA; D: NA; V: TRBV5-6; DNA: TGTGCCAGCAGCCGGACCGGGGCCGGGGAGCTGTTTTTT; CDR3: CASSRTGAGELFF
J: TRBJ2-1; size: NA; D: TRBD1; V: TRBV7-2; DNA: TGTGCCAGCAGCCCCTTAGCTCTGGCAGGGGGTGGCAATGAGCAGTTCTTC; CDR3: CASSPLALAGGGNEQFF
J: TRBJ2-3; size: NA; D: TRBD2; V: TRBV28; DNA: TGTGCCAGCAGCCAGACTAGCGGGGGCACAGATACGCAGTATTTT; CDR3: CASSQTSGGTDTQYF
J: TRBJ2-1; size: NA; D: TRBD1; V: TRBV6-5; DNA: TGTGCCAGCAGTCCGGACAGGGTCTACAATGAGCAGTTCTTC; CDR3: CASSPDRVYNEQFF
J: TRBJ1-1; size: NA; D: NA; V: TRBV6-1; DNA: TGTGCCAGCAGTTGGGGACACGTGAACACTGAAGCTTTCTTT; CDR3: CASSWGHVNTEAFF
J: TRBJ2-1; size: NA; D: TRBD2; V: TRBV11-2; DNA: TGTGCCAGCAGCTCGAGGACTAGCGGCTACAATGAGCAGTTCTTC; CDR3: CASSSRTSGYNEQFF
J: TRBJ2-6; size: NA; D: NA; V: TRBV9; DNA: TGTGCCAGCAGCCCACCAGGTGGCTCTGGGGCCAACGTCCTGACTTTC; CDR3: CASSPPGGSGANVLTF
J: TRBJ2-3; size: few; D: NA; V: TRBV5-6; DNA: TGTGCCAGCAGCTTACCGGGATCAGATACGCAGTATTTT; CDR3: CASSLPGSDTQYF
J: TRBJ1-4; size: NA; D: NA; V: TRBV27; DNA: TGTGCCAGCAGTTTACCGGGAATTGGGGAAAAACTGTTTTTT; CDR3: CASSLPGIGEKLFF
J: TRBJ2-6; size: NA; D: TRBD1; V: TRBV28; DNA: TGTGCCAGCAGCCTACAGGGGACTGGGGCCAACGTCCTGACTTTC; CDR3: CASSLQGTGANVLTF